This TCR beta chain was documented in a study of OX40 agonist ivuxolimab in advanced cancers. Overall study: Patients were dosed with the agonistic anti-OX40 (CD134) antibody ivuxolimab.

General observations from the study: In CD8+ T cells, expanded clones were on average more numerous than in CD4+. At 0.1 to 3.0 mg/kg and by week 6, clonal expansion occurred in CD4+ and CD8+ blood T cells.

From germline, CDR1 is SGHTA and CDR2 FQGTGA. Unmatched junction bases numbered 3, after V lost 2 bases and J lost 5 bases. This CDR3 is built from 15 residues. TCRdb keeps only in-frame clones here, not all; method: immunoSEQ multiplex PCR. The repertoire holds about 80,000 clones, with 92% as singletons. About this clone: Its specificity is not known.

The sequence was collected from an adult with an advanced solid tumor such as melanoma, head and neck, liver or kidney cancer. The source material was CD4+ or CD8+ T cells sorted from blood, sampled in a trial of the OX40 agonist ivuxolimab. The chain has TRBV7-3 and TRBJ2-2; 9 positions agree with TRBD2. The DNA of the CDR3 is TGTGCCAGCAGCTTACTAGCGGGGATTACCGGGGAGCTGTTTTTT. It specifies CASSLLAGITGELFF.